This T cell receptor (beta chain) was recorded in a study of chemoradiotherapy in HPV16-positive cancers. Overall study context: Functional T-cell assays on two HPV16-positive patients' cells defined candidate HPV-specific clones and common TCR motifs.

Whole-study findings and limits: Candidate HPV-specific clones and E7-related TCR motifs grew in tumor during treatment.

As regards this clone: Its antigen is as yet unknown.

Sequencing was performed with immunoSEQ multiplex PCR; in TCRdb, only in-frame clones are kept and a portion is missing. This sample has several thousand clones, with 91% found just once. Samples were taken several times over chemoradiotherapy. The input for sequencing was tumor tissue, taken from a patient who underwent chemoradiotherapy. The origin of this receptor is a human donor with HPV-associated anogenital cancer.

This chain's CDR3 is CASSSNGVDGNQPQHF. The CDR3 DNA is TGTGCCAGCAGCTCTAACGGGGTGGATGGCAATCAGCCCCAGCATTTT. The V and J genes are TRBV2 and TRBJ1-5; the D is unclear. The V and J ends lost 6 bases and 2 bases respectively, with 17 bases between them. This CDR3 is 16 amino acids long. CDR1 is SNHLY and CDR2 is FYNNEI in the germline V gene.